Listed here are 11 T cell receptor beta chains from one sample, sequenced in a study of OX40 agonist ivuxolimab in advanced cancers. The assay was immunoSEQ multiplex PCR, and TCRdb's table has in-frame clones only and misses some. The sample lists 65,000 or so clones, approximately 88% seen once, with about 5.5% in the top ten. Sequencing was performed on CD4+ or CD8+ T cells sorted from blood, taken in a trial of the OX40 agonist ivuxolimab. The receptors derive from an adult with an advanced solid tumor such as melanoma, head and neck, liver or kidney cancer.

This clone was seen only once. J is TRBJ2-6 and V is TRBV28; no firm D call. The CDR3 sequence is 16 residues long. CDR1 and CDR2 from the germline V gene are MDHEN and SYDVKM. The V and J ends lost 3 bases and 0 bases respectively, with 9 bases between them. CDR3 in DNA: TGTGCCAGCAGTTTGTACGTTGGCTCTGGGGCCAACGTCCTGACTTTC. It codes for CASSLYVGSGANVLTF.

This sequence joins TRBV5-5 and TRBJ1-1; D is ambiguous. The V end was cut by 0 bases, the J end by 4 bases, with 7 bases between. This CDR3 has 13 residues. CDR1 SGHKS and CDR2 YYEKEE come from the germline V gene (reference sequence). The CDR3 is CASSLDGPTEAFF. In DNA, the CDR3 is TGTGCCAGCAGCTTGGACGGCCCCACTGAAGCTTTCTTT. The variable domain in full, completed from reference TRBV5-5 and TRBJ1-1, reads DAGVTQSPTHLIKTRGQQVTLRCSPISGHKSVSWYQQVLGQGPQFIFQYYEKEERGRGNFPDRFSARQFPNYSSELNVNALLLGDSALYLCASSLDGPTEAFFGQGTRLTVV.

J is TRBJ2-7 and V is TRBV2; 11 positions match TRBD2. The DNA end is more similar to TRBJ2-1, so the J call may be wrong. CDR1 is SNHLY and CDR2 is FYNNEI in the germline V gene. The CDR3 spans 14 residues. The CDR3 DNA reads TGTGCCAGCAGTGGACTAGCGGGACTCAATGAGCAGTTCTTC. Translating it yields CASSGLAGLNEQFF.

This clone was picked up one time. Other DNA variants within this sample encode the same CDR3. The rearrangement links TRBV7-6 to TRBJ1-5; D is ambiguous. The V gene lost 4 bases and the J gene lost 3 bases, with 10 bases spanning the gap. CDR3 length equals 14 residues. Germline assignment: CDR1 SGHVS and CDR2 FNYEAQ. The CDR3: CASSSGHPNQPQHF. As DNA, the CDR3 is TGTGCCAGCAGCTCCGGGCACCCCAATCAGCCCCAGCATTTT.

The chain's CDR3 is CASSPASGPYNEQFF. CDR3 DNA: TGTGCCAGCAGCCCCGCTAGCGGCCCCTACAATGAGCAGTTCTTC. J is TRBJ2-1 and V is TRBV7-2; 7 bases are a match to TRBD2. The CDR3 spans 15 residues. Unmatched junction bases numbered 6, after V lost 5 bases and J lost 2 bases. Germline CDR1 and CDR2: SGHTA and FQGNSA.

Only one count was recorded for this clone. The CDR3 protein is CASSPRGADTGELFF. In nucleotides, the CDR3 is TGTGCCAGTAGTCCGCGGGGGGCCGACACCGGGGAGCTGTTTTTT. V gene TRBV19 combines with J gene TRBJ2-2; 8 bases align to TRBD2. J was trimmed by 3 bases and V by 5 bases; bases with no gene match: 5. Germline CDR1 reads LNHDA; CDR2 reads SQIVND (reference sequence). CDR3 length equals 15 residues. Full variable domain (rest looked up from reference TRBV19 and TRBJ2-2): DGGITQSPKYLFRKEGQNVTLSCEQNLNHDAMYWYRQDPGQGLRLIYYSQIVNDFQKGDIAEGYSVSREKKESFPLTVTSAQKNPTAFYLCASSPRGADTGELFFGEGSRLTVL.

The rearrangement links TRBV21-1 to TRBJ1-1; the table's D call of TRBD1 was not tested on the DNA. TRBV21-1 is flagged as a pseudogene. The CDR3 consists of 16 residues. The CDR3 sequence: CASCGQDTGPNTEAFF. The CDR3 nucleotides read TGTGCCAGCTGTGGACAGGACACTGGGCCGAACACTGAAGCTTTCTTT.

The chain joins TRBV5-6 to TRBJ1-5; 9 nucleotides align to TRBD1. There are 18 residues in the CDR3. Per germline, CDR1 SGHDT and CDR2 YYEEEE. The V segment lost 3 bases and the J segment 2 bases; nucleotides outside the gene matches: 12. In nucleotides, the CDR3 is TGTGCCAGCAGCTATGGGACAGGGAGGTATTCGGGCAATCAGCCCCAGCATTTT. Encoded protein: CASSYGTGRYSGNQPQHF.

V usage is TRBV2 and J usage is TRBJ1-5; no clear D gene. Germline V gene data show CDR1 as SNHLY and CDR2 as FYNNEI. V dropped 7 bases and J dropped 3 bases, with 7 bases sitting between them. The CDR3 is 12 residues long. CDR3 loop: CASNPDNQPQHF. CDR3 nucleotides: TGTGCCAGCAATCCCGACAATCAGCCCCAGCATTTT.

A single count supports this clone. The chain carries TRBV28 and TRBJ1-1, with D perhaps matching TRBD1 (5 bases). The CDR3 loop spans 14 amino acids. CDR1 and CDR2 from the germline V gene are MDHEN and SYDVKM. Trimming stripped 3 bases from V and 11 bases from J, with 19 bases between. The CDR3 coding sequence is TGTGCCAGCAGTTTGGGGGGTCGGGAAGTGCGGGCTTTCTTT. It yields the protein CASSLGGREVRAFF.

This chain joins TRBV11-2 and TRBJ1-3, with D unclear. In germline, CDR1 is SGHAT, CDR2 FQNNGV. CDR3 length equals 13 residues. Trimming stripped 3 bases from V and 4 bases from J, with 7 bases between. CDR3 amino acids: CASSFLSGNTIYF. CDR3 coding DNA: TGTGCCAGCAGCTTTCTCTCCGGAAACACCATATATTTT.